The 29 T cell receptor beta chains given below trace back to one sample, sequenced in a study of tumor-infiltrating lymphocytes in oesophageal squamous cell carcinoma (dated by TCRdb to 2016 to 2017). Library preparation was by PCR. TCRdb records Illumina HiSeq 2000 as the sequencer. The public reads were run again by TCRdb, first through fastp at Q25 and then through MiXCR, and only productive beta chains were kept. Each entry is one CDR3 protein sequence, shown with its most common DNA and genes. The sample profile shows over 14,000 distinct CDR3 sequences; 53% of them were found once. Around 18% of the sample lies in the top ten. Sequenced input: esophageal tumor tissue. The receptors were gathered from a male donor with esophageal squamous cell carcinoma.

The chain joins TRBV7-8 to TRBJ1-1; unclear D gene. V was shortened by 3 bases and J by 5 bases, with 7 bases between the two germline ends. The V gene's germline CDR1 is SGHVS and CDR2 FQNEAQ. This CDR3 is 12 amino acids long. The DNA for the CDR3 is TGTGCCAGCAGCTTTCAACGAACTGAAGCTTTCTTT. Translation: CASSFQRTEAFF.

This clonotype was seen only a few times. V gene TRBV7-2 combines with J gene TRBJ2-3, with 8 bases identical to TRBD2. The CDR3 covers 13 residues. The germline CDR1 and CDR2 sequences are SGHTA and FQGNSA. V lost 6 bases and J lost 6; bases outside the gene matches: 5. CDR3 sequence: CASRQAGEDTQYF. Written as DNA, the CDR3 is TGTGCCAGCAGACAAGCGGGGGAGGATACGCAGTATTTT. The complete variable domain, with remaining parts taken from reference TRBV7-2 and TRBJ2-3, reads GAGVSQSPSNKVTEKGKDVELRCDPISGHTALYWYRQSLGQGLEFLIYFQGNSAPDKSGLPSDRFSAERTGGSVSTLTIQRTQQEDSAVYLCASRQAGEDTQYFGPGTRLTVL.

The V and J genes are TRBV11-3 and TRBJ2-3; D is possibly TRBD2 (5 bases). Trimming took off 2 bases at V and 14 bases at J, with 23 bases between the two ends. Germline-derived CDR1 and CDR2 are SGHNT and YENEEA. The CDR3 is 15 residues long. This CDR3 is CASSLNQANTGELYF. The CDR3 nucleotides read TGTGCCAGCAGCTTAAACCAGGCGAACACCGGGGAGCTGTATTTT.

The chain uses TRBV7-9 and TRBJ2-1, with 10 nucleotides matching TRBD2. CDR3 length equals 13 residues. Unmatched junction bases numbered 3, after V lost 5 bases and J lost 8 bases. The germline gives CDR1 SEHNR, CDR2 FQNEAQ (reference sequence). The CDR3 protein is CASSPSGRDEQFF. As DNA, the CDR3 is TGTGCCAGCAGCCCTAGCGGGAGAGATGAGCAGTTCTTC.

Only a few counts were recorded for this clonotype. The conserved final phenylalanine or tryptophan is absent from the CDR3, which likely points to a read error. It is unclear where the CDR3 begins or ends on the DNA, so no DNA is shown, and the CDR3 is as TCRdb lists it. The CDR3 spells CASSLFFAGENEQFFGA. The chain combines TRBV7-7 with TRBJ2-6; TRBD1, the table's D call, lacks a check against the DNA. Germline V gene data show CDR1 as SSHAT and CDR2 as FNYEAQ (reference sequence). The CDR3 adds up to 17 amino acids, both ends counted.

The V gene is TRBV7-6, the J gene TRBJ2-1, with D unresolved. CDR1 is SGHVS and CDR2 is FNYEAQ in the germline V gene. CDR3 length: 13 amino acids. V shed 5 bases and J shed 8 bases, with 13 bases lying between them. CDR3 bases: TGTGCCAGCAGCGCTTCTATTCCCCATGAGCAGTTCTTC. Translated: CASSASIPHEQFF. Full variable domain (remainder filled in from reference TRBV7-6 and TRBJ2-1): GAGVSQSPRYKVTKRGQDVALRCDPISGHVSLYWYRQALGQGPEFLTYFNYEAQQDKSGLPNDRFSAERPEGSISTLTIQRTEQRDSAMYRCASSASIPHEQFFGPGTRLTVL.

This clonotype was seen a handful of times. The gene calls are TRBV7-3 and TRBJ2-1; no clear D gene. Looked up from germline, CDR1 is SGHTA and CDR2 is FQGTGA. The CDR3 sequence is 11 residues long. Trimming removed 4 bases at V and 10 bases at J, with 8 bases between. The CDR3 nucleotides are TGTGCCAGCAGCTCTGGCCTAGAGCAGTTCTTC. As protein: CASSSGLEQFF.

On this clonotype itself: In this CDR3 the conserved last residue, phenylalanine or tryptophan, is missing, so a read error is likely. No DNA is shown, since the ends of the CDR3 on it are uncertain; the CDR3 is the one TCRdb lists. The chain joins TRBV12-3 or TRBV12-4 to TRBJ2-3; the table's D call TRBD2 went unverified against the DNA. The CDR3 length equals 16 residues, ends included. CDR3 loop: CASSLAGRIYGYTFGP.

V gene TRBV7-8 combines with J gene TRBJ2-6; maybe TRBD1 (5 bases). The V end lost 5 bases, the J end lost 2 bases, and 13 bases lay between the germline ends. Germline V CDR1 and CDR2: SGHVS, FQNEAQ. This CDR3 spans 16 amino acids. The CDR3 here is CASSARVKAGANVLTF. In DNA form, the CDR3 reads TGTGCCAGCAGCGCCAGGGTTAAGGCTGGGGCCAACGTCCTGACTTTC. Combining the CDR3 with reference TRBV7-8 and TRBJ2-6 gives the whole variable domain GAGVSQSPRYKVAKRGQDVALRCDPISGHVSLFWYQQALGQGPEFLTYFQNEAQLDKSGLPSDRFFAERPEGSVSTLKIQRTQQEDSAVYLCASSARVKAGANVLTFGAGSRLTVL.

The chain recombines TRBV6-6 with TRBJ2-3; D not resolved. Germline CDR1 and CDR2: MNHNY and SVGAGI (reference sequence). Trimming cost V 5 bases and J 6 bases, with 9 bases left between them. This CDR3 has 12 amino acids. The CDR3 region is CASSRSRDTQYF. CDR3 in DNA: TGTGCCAGCAGTAGGTCTCGGGATACGCAGTATTTT.

Concerning this clonotype: This sequence may be a read error, since a much larger clone differs from it by one base. The chain is built from TRBV28 and TRBJ2-1, with unresolved D. The CDR3 extends over 12 amino acids. The V end was cut by 5 bases, the J end by 15 bases, with 17 bases between. Germline lookup yields CDR1 MDHEN and CDR2 SYDVKM. The CDR3, as DNA: TGTGCCAGCAGTATCTCGGCCCGTTCATTGTTCTTC. Its protein product is CASSISARSLFF.

The chain links TRBV11-2 to TRBJ1-4; a weak D match, TRBD1 (5 bases). The CDR3 runs 15 residues. CDR1 is SGHAT and CDR2 is FQNNGV in the germline V gene. V gave up 3 bases and J gave up 0 bases, with 8 bases separating them. DNA of the CDR3: TGTGCCAGCAGCTTTGGGGGAGCAACTAATGAAAAACTGTTTTTT. Translation: CASSFGGATNEKLFF.

The table lists this clonotype with many counts. The chain employs TRBV10-1 and TRBJ1-6; D not resolved. This CDR3 comprises 12 residues. Germline V gene data show CDR1 as WNHNN and CDR2 as SYGVQD (reference sequence). V dropped 8 bases and J dropped 8 bases, with 10 bases sitting between them. CDR3 DNA: TGCGCCAGCGGCGACCCGGATTCACCCCTCCACTTT. This translates into CASGDPDSPLHF.

V is TRBV6-1 and J is TRBJ2-6; either TRBD1 or TRBD2 may fit D (5 bases each). The V gene's germline CDR1 is MNHNS and CDR2 SASEGT. V was clipped by 7 bases and J by 1 base, with 14 bases between them. CDR3 length equals 16 residues. Written as DNA, the CDR3 is TGTGCCAGCACCGCGATCGAGGGGTCTGGGGCCAACGTCCTGACTTTC. It encodes CASTAIEGSGANVLTF.

V usage is TRBV12-3 or TRBV12-4 and J usage is TRBJ2-3; maybe TRBD2 (6 bases). Matching the DNA end better, TRBJ2-1 makes the J call doubtful. The CDR3 length is 18 residues. This CDR3 is CASSLMTLAAGVDNEQFF. The CDR3 DNA is TGTGCCAGCAGTTTGATGACCTTAGCGGCTGGGGTCGACAATGAGCAGTTCTTC.

This chain connects TRBV12-3 or TRBV12-4 to TRBJ2-1; D could derive from TRBD1 or TRBD2 (5 bases each). TRBJ2-7 explains the end of the DNA better; the J call may be wrong. The CDR3 contains 14 residues. CDR3 loop: CASSLRDLTDEQYF. CDR3 sequence (DNA): TGTGCCAGCAGTCTCCGGGACCTTACGGACGAGCAGTACTTC.

The chain recombines TRBV20-1 with TRBJ1-1; D not certain. The CDR3 extends over 13 amino acids. Germline V gene data show CDR1 as DFQATT and CDR2 as SNEGSKA (reference sequence). V lost 0 bases, J lost 3 bases, and 8 bases lay in between. CDR3 sequence reads: CSARESDYTEAFF. The CDR3 coding sequence is TGCAGTGCTAGAGAAAGCGACTACACTGAAGCTTTCTTT.

Many counts were recorded for this clonotype. This rearrangement joins TRBV27 to TRBJ1-4; a possible D gene is TRBD1 (5 bases). V shed 4 bases and J shed 0 bases, with 9 bases lying between them. The V gene's germline CDR1 is MNHEY and CDR2 SMNVEV (reference sequence). The CDR3 is made up of 15 amino acids. CDR3 DNA: TGTGCCAGCAGTTCCAGACAGACAACTAATGAAAAACTGTTTTTT. This translates into CASSSRQTTNEKLFF. Looking up the rest from reference TRBV27 and TRBJ1-4 gives the full variable domain: EAQVTQNPRYLITVTGKKLTVTCSQNMNHEYMSWYRQDPGLGLRQIYYSMNVEVTDKGDVPEGYKVSRKEKRNFPLILESPSPNQTSLYFCASSSRQTTNEKLFFGSGTQLSVL.

This clonotype was seen a few times. The DNA is omitted, as the CDR3 cannot be located on it reliably, and the CDR3 follows TCRdb's listing. The chain is built from TRBV7-5 and TRBJ1-2. TRBV7-5 counts as a pseudogene. Including both end residues, the CDR3 is 17 amino acids long. CDR3 in amino acids: CISVPEPPTPRDYGYTF.

A single count supports this clonotype. Relative to the germline gene, one junction end is altered; a read error may explain this. This chain connects TRBV2 to TRBJ1-6; TRBD1 matches at 8 bases. The CDR3 covers 13 residues. The germline CDR1 and CDR2 sequences are SNHLY and FYNNEI. CDR3 in amino acids: CVSSDRGFNEQYF. CDR3 nucleotides: TGTGTCAGCAGTGACAGGGGATTCAACGAGCAGTACTTT.

The chain combines TRBV7-2 with TRBJ2-3; 7 positions agree with TRBD2. The J call may be in error: the DNA end matches TRBJ2-1 better. The germline gives CDR1 SGHTA, CDR2 FQGNSA. This CDR3 comprises 15 residues. The CDR3 sequence is CASSSTSTSYNEQFF. The CDR3 nucleotides are TGTGCCAGCAGCTCGACTAGCACTTCCTACAATGAGCAGTTCTTC.

A note on this clonotype: The junction shows a germline mismatch at one end, possibly a read error. The rearrangement joins TRBV7-3 to TRBJ2-3; a possible D gene is TRBD1 (5 bases). Per germline, CDR1 SGHTA and CDR2 FQGTGA. The CDR3 extends over 12 amino acids. In nucleotides, the CDR3 is TGTGCAGGGGAAGGGGATAATTCACCCCTCCACTTC. Protein sequence: CAGEGDNSPLHF.

The genes are TRBV7-2 and TRBJ1-1; the D gene is possibly TRBD1 (5 bases). The V end was cut by 1 base, the J end by 12 bases, with 18 bases between. The germline CDR1 and CDR2 sequences are SGHTA and FQGNSA. This CDR3 has 14 amino acids. The CDR3 spells CASSLGPSGGVTFF. The DNA of the CDR3 is TGTGCCAGCAGCTTAGGGCCGTCTGGAGGGGTGACTTTCTTT. The whole variable domain, remainder taken from reference TRBV7-2 and TRBJ1-1, is GAGVSQSPSNKVTEKGKDVELRCDPISGHTALYWYRQSLGQGLEFLIYFQGNSAPDKSGLPSDRFSAERTGGSVSTLTIQRTQQEDSAVYLCASSLGPSGGVTFFGQGTRLTVV.

Within the sample, this clonotype is medium-sized. CDR3 nucleotide sequence: TGTGCCAGCAGTTTGGCCCTTGTGGGCGACCAAGAGACCCAGTACTTC. Amino acid sequence: CASSLALVGDQETQYF. The rearrangement links TRBV28 to TRBJ2-5, with D uncertain. This CDR3 region has 16 residues. V lost 3 bases to trimming and J lost 0 bases, with 14 bases between them. Per germline, CDR1 MDHEN and CDR2 SYDVKM.

The V call is TRBV24-1, the J call TRBJ2-7, with 9 bases that match TRBD2. The better agreement between TRBJ2-1 and the DNA end casts doubt on the J call. This CDR3 comprises 17 residues. Germline V gene sequence: CDR1 KGHDR, CDR2 SFDVKD. In DNA form, the CDR3 reads TGTGCCACCAGTGATTCAGCGGGGGGCATTCACTACAATGAGCAGTTCTTC. As protein: CATSDSAGGIHYNEQFF.

This clonotype was counted only a few times. The chain combines TRBV7-3 with TRBJ2-3; D possibly matches TRBD1 or TRBD2 (5 bases each). The end of the DNA is better explained by TRBJ2-1, so the J call may be wrong. Germline values: CDR1 SGHTA, CDR2 FQGTGA. This CDR3 contains 14 residues. CDR3 bases: TGTGCCAGCAGCCCCAGCGGTAGAGGGGTAGGGCAGTTCTTC. Encoded protein: CASSPSGRGVGQFF.

Comments on this clonotype: At one end, the junction sequence differs from germline, possibly due to a read error. The chain has TRBV7-2 and TRBJ1-6; D is uncertain. The CDR3 runs to 17 residues. CDR1 SGHTA and CDR2 FQGNSA come from the germline V gene. Written as DNA, the CDR3 is TGTGCCAGCAGCTTAAGGGTAGCGGGAGGGCTCTCCTACGAGCAGTACTTT. Its translation: CASSLRVAGGLSYEQYF.

J is TRBJ1-3 and V is TRBV4-1; TRBD1 matches at 8 bases. The length of the CDR3 is 16 residues. V dropped 5 bases and J dropped 5; count of bases not matched to a gene: 11. Germline CDR1 is MGHRA and CDR2 is YSYEKL. The CDR3 DNA follows: TGCGCCAGCAGCGGCACCGGGACAGGCAGGAGAAACACCATATATTTT. It yields the protein CASSGTGTGRRNTIYF.

Worth noting for this clonotype: Because the CDR3 is missing its conserved closing phenylalanine or tryptophan, this is likely a read error. Because the CDR3's place on the DNA is in doubt, the DNA is left out and the CDR3 is given as listed by TCRdb. The chain joins TRBV12-3 or TRBV12-4 to TRBJ2-6; the listed D gene, TRBD1, was not tested against the DNA. Termini included, the CDR3 measures 17 amino acids. The CDR3 loop is CASSPYRGVHNEQYFGA.